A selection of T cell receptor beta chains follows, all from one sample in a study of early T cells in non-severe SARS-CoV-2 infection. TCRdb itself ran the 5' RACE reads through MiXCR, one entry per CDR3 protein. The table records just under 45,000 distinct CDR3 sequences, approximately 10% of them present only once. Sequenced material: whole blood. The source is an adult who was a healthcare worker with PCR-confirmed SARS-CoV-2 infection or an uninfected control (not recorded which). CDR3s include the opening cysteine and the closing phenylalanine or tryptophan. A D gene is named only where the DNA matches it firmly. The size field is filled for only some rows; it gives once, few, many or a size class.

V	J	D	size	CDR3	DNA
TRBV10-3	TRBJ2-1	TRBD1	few	CATRSGTGSHNEQFF	TGTGCCACGCGTTCCGGGACAGGGTCCCACAATGAGCAGTTCTTC
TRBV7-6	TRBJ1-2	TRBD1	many	CASSPGQGVRYYGYTF	TGTGCCAGCAGCCCAGGACAGGGAGTACGTTACTATGGCTACACCTTC
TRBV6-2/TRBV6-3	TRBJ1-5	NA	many	CASINRVGNQPQHF	TGTGCCAGCATCAACAGGGTTGGGAATCAGCCCCAGCATTTT
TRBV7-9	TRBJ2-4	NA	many	CASSLGYGIQYF	TGTGCCAGCAGCTTAGGGTATGGCATTCAGTACTTC
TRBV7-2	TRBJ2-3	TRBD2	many	CASSSGGPFGDTQYF	TGTGCCAGCAGCTCGGGGGGGCCATTTGGAGATACGCAGTATTTT
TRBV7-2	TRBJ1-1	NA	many	CASSLTRLNTEAFF	TGTGCCAGCAGCTTAACCCGACTGAACACTGAAGCTTTCTTT
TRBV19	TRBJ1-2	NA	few	CASSTRHGGYGYTF	TGTGCCAGTAGTACTAGACACGGAGGCTATGGCTACACCTTC
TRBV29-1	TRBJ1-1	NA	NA	CSVEGVLNTEAFF	TGCAGCGTTGAGGGGGTCCTGAACACTGAAGCTTTCTTT
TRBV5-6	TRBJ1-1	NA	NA	CASIRGSWSTGTEAFF	TGTGCCAGCATTCGGGGGAGCTGGTCGACCGGCACTGAAGCTTTCTTT
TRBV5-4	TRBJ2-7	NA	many	CASSLKGTYEQYF	TGTGCCAGCAGCTTGAAGGGGACATACGAGCAGTACTTC
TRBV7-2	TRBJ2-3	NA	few	CASSHGGPDTQYF	TGTGCCAGCAGCCACGGGGGGCCAGATACGCAGTATTTT
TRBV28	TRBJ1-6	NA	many	CASTSRVASPLHF	TGTGCCAGCACCTCCCGGGTGGCGTCACCCCTCCACTTT
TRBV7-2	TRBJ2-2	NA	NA	CASSSARGAGELFF	TGTGCCAGCAGCTCCGCGAGGGGGGCCGGGGAGCTGTTTTTT
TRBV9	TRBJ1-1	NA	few	CASSVDLRQNTEAFF	TGTGCCAGCAGCGTAGATCTCAGGCAGAACACTGAAGCTTTCTTT
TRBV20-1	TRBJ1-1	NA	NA	CSAPAGDTEAFF	TGCAGTGCTCCTGCGGGGGACACTGAAGCTTTCTTT
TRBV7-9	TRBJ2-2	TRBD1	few	CASRQGAATGELFF	TGTGCCAGCAGACAGGGGGCGGCCACCGGGGAGCTGTTTTTT
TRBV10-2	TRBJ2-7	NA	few	CASSEDGYYEQYF	TGCGCCAGCAGTGAAGACGGATATTACGAGCAGTACTTC
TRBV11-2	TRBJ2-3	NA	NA	CASSLVGTGTQYF	TGTGCCAGCAGCTTAGTCGGAACCGGTACGCAGTATTTT